These 30 T cell receptor beta chains originate from one sample sequenced in a study of metastatic and nonmetastatic thyroid tumors. TCRdb re-called clones via MiXCR from the PCR reads. The table lists over 10,000 clones, 20% to 30% of them singletons. The entire patient cohort was treatment-naive prior to thyroid surgery. Sequencing was carried out using adjacent normal tissue. The source of these receptors is a female donor with papillary thyroid cancer or a benign thyroid nodule (not recorded which). Some clones in this sample may be carry-over from other donors' samples.

By share, this clone ranks as medium-sized. The chain has TRBV7-9 and TRBJ2-7, with D uncertain. Germline V gives CDR1 SEHNR, CDR2 FQNEAQ (reference sequence). The V end was cut by 7 bases, the J end by 2 bases, with 18 bases between. There are 15 residues in the CDR3. The CDR3 region is CASTPRSAVTYEQYF. The CDR3 nucleotides read TGTGCCAGCACCCCACGGTCGGCGGTTACCTACGAGCAGTACTTC.

The table lists this clone with many counts. The genes are TRBV14 and TRBJ2-5; perhaps TRBD1 as D (5 bases). The CDR3 covers 16 residues. CDR1 and CDR2 from the germline V gene are SGHDN and FVKESK. Between the trimmed V and J ends, which lost 4 bases and 0 bases, there was a span of 15 bases. CDR3 in amino acids: CASSPFDSYNQETQYF. CDR3 nucleotides: TGTGCCAGCAGCCCCTTCGACAGTTACAACCAAGAGACCCAGTACTTC.

This clone is medium-sized within its sample. This chain uses TRBV20-1 with TRBJ2-7; no firm D call. Germline V gene data show CDR1 as DFQATT and CDR2 as SNEGSKA (reference sequence). V was trimmed by 0 bases and J by 3 bases, leaving 9 bases between them. CDR3 length: 13 amino acids. CDR3 nucleotides: TGCAGTGCTAGAGATATAGGCAGCTACGAGCAGTACTTC. Its protein is CSARDIGSYEQYF.

This clone occurred a few times. The chain joins TRBV19 to TRBJ1-3; D gene unclear. V was pared by 1 base and J by 0 bases, with 4 bases between. CDR3 length: 14 residues. Germline CDR1 reads LNHDA; CDR2 reads SQIVND (reference sequence). CDR3 sequence (DNA): TGTGCCAGTAGTATAGGAATCTCTGGAAACACCATATATTTT. Protein: CASSIGISGNTIYF.

By frequency in the sample, this clone is medium-sized (0.01 to 0.1%). The V call is TRBV11-1, the J call TRBJ1-6, with 8 bases lining up with TRBD1. Germline V CDR1 and CDR2: SGHAT, FQDESV (reference sequence). This CDR3 has 13 amino acids. V lost 5 bases, J lost 8 bases, and 2 bases stayed unmatched. CDR3 coding DNA: TGTGCCAGCAGCCCGACAGGGGATTCACCCCTCCACTTT. Translated: CASSPTGDSPLHF.

This clone was counted only a few times. This sequence joins TRBV6-2 or TRBV6-3 and TRBJ2-3; D is ambiguous. Deletions cut 2 bases from V and 2 bases from J, with 8 bases between. The CDR3 runs 14 residues. Germline-derived CDR1 and CDR2 are MNHEY and SVGEGT. CDR3 sequence reads: CASSYLGPTDTQYF. The CDR3 bases are TGTGCCAGCAGTTACCTCGGACCCACAGATACGCAGTATTTT.

The chain links TRBV20-1 to TRBJ2-7, with TRBD2 identical over 7 bases. The V gene end was trimmed by 0 bases and the J gene end by 2 bases; junction bases not matched to a gene: 7. CDR3 size: 15 residues. From germline, CDR1 is DFQATT and CDR2 SNEGSKA (reference sequence). In DNA form, the CDR3 reads TGCAGTGCTAGAGATCCGTCGGGAGGCCCCTACGAGCAGTACTTC. Translation gives CSARDPSGGPYEQYF.

This clone came up a few times. The chain is built from TRBV9 and TRBJ2-7; no reliable D call. The CDR3 is made up of 14 amino acids. V was cut by 0 bases and J by 4 bases, with 11 bases left in between. Per germline, CDR1 SGDLS and CDR2 YYNGEE. Here the CDR3 DNA reads TGTGCCAGCAGCGTAGGGGCGACAACATACGAGCAGTACTTC. The encoded protein is CASSVGATTYEQYF.

This chain uses TRBV5-1 with TRBJ1-6; D is uncertain. Trimming stripped 4 bases from V and 0 bases from J, with 11 bases between. There are 16 residues in the CDR3. Germline V gene data show CDR1 as SGHRS and CDR2 as YFSETQ. CDR3 amino acids: CASSLYSGSYNSPLHF. The CDR3 nucleotides read TGCGCCAGCAGCCTCTACTCGGGCTCCTATAATTCACCCCTCCACTTT.

This clone was recorded at least ten times. A much larger clone lies one base from this, so it may be a read error. Other DNA sequences in this specimen translate into the identical CDR3. The CDR3 protein is CASSPLLGPAKNIQYF. CDR3 in DNA: TGTGCCAGCAGTCCCTTATTAGGGCCGGCCAAAAACATTCAGTACTTC. The rearrangement links TRBV28 to TRBJ2-4; D is uncertain. This CDR3 has 16 residues. With 5 bases removed from V and 1 base from J, the gap between germline ends came to 15 bases. The germline V gene encodes CDR1 MDHEN and CDR2 SYDVKM.

This clone was seen a few times. The chain uses TRBV5-1 and TRBJ1-2; possible D gene TRBD1, 5 bases. Trimming stripped 3 bases from V and 7 bases from J, with 19 bases between. This CDR3 spans 15 amino acids. Germline V gene sequence: CDR1 SGHRS, CDR2 YFSETQ. CDR3 DNA sequence: TGCGCCAGCAGCTCTGACCCGGGGACGGCGGGTGGCTACACCTTC. Protein: CASSSDPGTAGGYTF.

In this sample, this clone turned up a few times. The V call is TRBV19, the J call TRBJ2-7; the D gene could be TRBD1 or TRBD2 (5 bases each). V shed 5 bases and J shed 2 bases, with 13 bases lying between them. The CDR3 spans 14 residues. Germline values: CDR1 LNHDA, CDR2 SQIVND (reference sequence). The CDR3 coding sequence is TGTGCCAGTAGTTCAGGGACCCAAACCTACGAGCAGTACTTC. Translated: CASSSGTQTYEQYF.

The chain is built from TRBV24-1 and TRBJ2-4; possible D gene TRBD2, 7 bases. V shed 6 bases and J shed 4 bases, with 12 bases lying between them. The CDR3 is made up of 14 amino acids. From germline, CDR1 is KGHDR and CDR2 SFDVKD. CDR3 in amino acids: CATSTGRGKNIQYF. In DNA, the CDR3 is TGTGCCACCAGTACAGGGAGGGGGAAAAACATTCAGTACTTC.

This clone occurred a few times. The chain uses TRBV12-5 and TRBJ1-2, with 9 positions matching TRBD1. There are 16 residues in the CDR3. V lost 6 bases and J lost 7; bases outside the gene matches: 15. Germline loops: CDR1 LGHNT, CDR2 FRNRAP. CDR3 sequence: CASGNIVIGTGSGYTF. The CDR3 region has the DNA TGTGCTAGTGGAAATATCGTTATAGGGACAGGGTCTGGCTACACCTTC.

The gene calls are TRBV11-2 and TRBJ1-2; 9 positions match TRBD1. V lost 4 bases to trimming and J lost 10 bases; unmatched junction nucleotides: 4. The germline V gene has CDR1 SGHAT and CDR2 FQNNGV. This CDR3 comprises 12 residues. The CDR3 DNA reads TGTGCCAGCAGCTGGGACAGGGTCCACTACACCTTC. Encoded protein: CASSWDRVHYTF.

This clone has a handful of counts. Written as DNA, the CDR3 is TGTGCCAGATCTCTCCAAACAGGACTGAACACCGGGGAGCTGTTTTTT. Amino acid sequence: CARSLQTGLNTGELFF. The chain couples TRBV2 to TRBJ2-2; perhaps D is TRBD1 or TRBD2 (5 bases each). Germline V gene sequence: CDR1 SNHLY, CDR2 FYNNEI. The length of the CDR3 is 16 residues. Trimming took off 9 bases at V and 1 base at J, with 18 bases between the two ends.

This clone is medium-sized (0.01 to 0.1%) by share. This sequence joins TRBV2 and TRBJ2-2; a weak D match, TRBD2 (6 bases). Trimming took off 3 bases at V and 5 bases at J, with 13 bases between the two ends. CDR1 and CDR2 from the germline V gene are SNHLY and FYNNEI. The CDR3 runs 15 residues. This chain's CDR3 is CASSEQAGRTGELFF. As DNA, the CDR3 is TGTGCCAGCAGTGAGCAAGCAGGGAGGACCGGGGAGCTGTTTTTT. Together with reference TRBV2 and TRBJ2-2, the CDR3 gives the full variable domain: EPEVTQTPSHQVTQMGQEVILRCVPISNHLYFYWYRQILGQKVEFLVSFYNNEISEKSEIFDDQFSVERPDGSNFTLKIRSTKLEDSAMYFCASSEQAGRTGELFFGEGSRLTVL.

In DNA, the CDR3 is TGCGCCAGCAGCGTTGGGACTAGCGGGAGGCCTGAGCAGTACTTC. This encodes CASSVGTSGRPEQYF. The rearrangement joins TRBV5-1 to TRBJ2-7; 15 positions match TRBD2. CDR1 is SGHRS, CDR2 YFSETQ, per germline. The junction had 6 bases not matched to a gene; V was cut back by 4 bases and J by 7 bases. The CDR3 consists of 15 residues.

By sample share, this clone is medium-sized. The CDR3 nucleotides are TGTGCCACCAGTCAGGACGGGAGCTCCTACGAGCAGTACTTC. The encoded protein is CATSQDGSSYEQYF. The chain uses TRBV24-1 and TRBJ2-7; D perhaps matches TRBD2 (6 bases). This CDR3 is 14 amino acids long. Trimming stripped 6 bases from V and 0 bases from J, with 11 bases between. Looked up from germline, CDR1 is KGHDR and CDR2 is SFDVKD.

This clone turned up a few times. CDR3 region: CASSRPSTGNYGYTF. CDR3 in DNA: TGTGCCAGCAGTAGGCCTTCGACTGGGAACTATGGCTACACCTTC. V and J are TRBV12-3 or TRBV12-4 and TRBJ1-2, with D unclear. The CDR3 totals 15 residues. V lost 5 bases, J lost 2 bases, and 15 bases lay in between.

In this sample, this clone is medium-sized. Additional DNA sequences in this sample encode the identical CDR3. V usage is TRBV6-5 and J usage is TRBJ2-7, with TRBD2 matching over 8 bases. Germline V gene lookup returns CDR1 MNHEY and CDR2 SVGAGI. V was pared by 7 bases and J by 0 bases, with 23 bases of the junction left unmatched. This CDR3 spans 20 amino acids. The CDR3 bases are TGTGCCAGCAAGGACCCGGGGGGGGCCCGTCAGAAAGGGTACTCCTACGAGCAGTACTTC. It is translated as CASKDPGGARQKGYSYEQYF.

This chain connects TRBV4-3 to TRBJ2-7; a weak D match, TRBD2 (6 bases). Germline assignment: CDR1 LGHNA and CDR2 YSLEER. The CDR3 has 13 amino acids. V gave up 3 bases and J gave up 7 bases, with 13 bases separating them. The CDR3 region is CASSQSGSREQYF. CDR3 DNA: TGCGCCAGCAGCCAGTCCGGGAGCCGAGAGCAGTACTTC.

This clone has ten or more counts. One end of the junction fails to match germline, which may point to a read error. V and J are TRBV20-1 and TRBJ2-3; TRBD2 is a possible D gene (5 bases). The CDR3 has 9 residues. The germline CDR1 and CDR2 sequences are DFQATT and SNEGSKA (reference sequence). Written as DNA, the CDR3 is TGCAGTGCTATCCCGACGGAGGTATTT. Translating gives CSAIPTEVF.

This clone was counted between two and nine times. One end of the junction varies from germline; a read error may be responsible. This sequence joins TRBV29-1 and TRBJ2-7, with 7 bases aligning to TRBD2. CDR1 is SQVTM, CDR2 ANQGSEA, per germline. The CDR3 is made up of 15 amino acids. The CDR3 nucleotides are TGCGGCGTTCAAGAGGCAACGGGAGGCGCCTACGAGCAGTACTTC. It is translated as CGVQEATGGAYEQYF.

This clone was counted only a few times. The same CDR3 is also encoded by other DNA sequences in this sample. The chain joins TRBV5-1 to TRBJ1-1, with a weak D call TRBD1 (5 bases). V lost 0 bases, J lost 5 bases, and 17 bases lay in between. Germline V gives CDR1 SGHRS, CDR2 YFSETQ. The CDR3 totals 16 residues. CDR3 in DNA: TGCGCCAGCAGCTTGGGTGGGACGGATGGGGGAACTGAAGCTTTCTTT. Translation: CASSLGGTDGGTEAFF.

The DNA of the CDR3 is TGTGCCAGCAGCCAATGGCAGGGGCCCCTTCAGGGCTACACCTTC. Translation gives CASSQWQGPLQGYTF. The gene calls are TRBV3-1 and TRBJ1-2, with D possibly being TRBD1 (6 bases). V was shortened by 2 bases and J by 8 bases, with 18 bases between the two germline ends. Germline CDR1 LGHDT, CDR2 YNNKEL (reference sequence). This CDR3 region has 15 residues.

This clone has at least ten counts. This may arise from a read error, as a much more abundant clone is one base away. The same CDR3 is also encoded by other DNA sequences in this sample. V usage is TRBV7-6 and J usage is TRBJ2-3, with D uncertain. The germline V gene encodes CDR1 SGHVS and CDR2 FNYEAQ. The V end lost 1 base, the J end lost 0 bases, and 11 bases lay between the germline ends. The CDR3 spans 16 residues. As DNA, the CDR3 is TGTGCCAGCAGCTTAGAGTCGACAACTAGCACAGATACGCAGTATTTT. Translation gives CASSLESTTSTDTQYF. The whole variable domain, remainder taken from reference TRBV7-6 and TRBJ2-3, is GAGVSQSPRYKVTKRGQDVALRCDPISGHVSLYWYRQALGQGPEFLTYFNYEAQQDKSGLPNDRFSAERPEGSISTLTIQRTEQRDSAMYRCASSLESTTSTDTQYFGPGTRLTVL.

The rearrangement joins TRBV20-1 to TRBJ1-6; TRBD1 might be the D (6 bases). The germline CDR1 and CDR2 sequences are DFQATT and SNEGSKA (reference sequence). This CDR3 contains 15 residues. The V end was cut by 4 bases, the J end by 9 bases, with 19 bases between. The CDR3 sequence: CSAINRDPGASPLHF. In DNA form, the CDR3 reads TGCAGTGCTATCAACCGGGACCCGGGGGCTTCACCCCTCCACTTT.

This clone occurred many times. The chain recombines TRBV20-1 with TRBJ2-1; D call uncertain. This CDR3 region has 13 residues. Trimming left V 6 bases short and J 6 bases short, with 15 bases between. Germline lookup yields CDR1 DFQATT and CDR2 SNEGSKA (reference sequence). DNA for the CDR3: TGCAGTGCGGCCGGTAGCTGGTCCAATGAGCAGTTCTTC. Translated, it gives CSAAGSWSNEQFF.

The J gene is TRBJ2-1, the V gene TRBV27, with D tentatively TRBD1 (5 bases). This CDR3 comprises 17 residues. The V and J ends lost 6 bases and 5 bases respectively, with 23 bases between them. CDR1 is MNHEY, CDR2 SMNVEV, per germline (reference sequence). The CDR3 DNA reads as TGTGCCAGCAGCCCCCGGTGGGCACAGGTGGGCGACAATGAGCAGTTCTTC. Translation gives CASSPRWAQVGDNEQFF.